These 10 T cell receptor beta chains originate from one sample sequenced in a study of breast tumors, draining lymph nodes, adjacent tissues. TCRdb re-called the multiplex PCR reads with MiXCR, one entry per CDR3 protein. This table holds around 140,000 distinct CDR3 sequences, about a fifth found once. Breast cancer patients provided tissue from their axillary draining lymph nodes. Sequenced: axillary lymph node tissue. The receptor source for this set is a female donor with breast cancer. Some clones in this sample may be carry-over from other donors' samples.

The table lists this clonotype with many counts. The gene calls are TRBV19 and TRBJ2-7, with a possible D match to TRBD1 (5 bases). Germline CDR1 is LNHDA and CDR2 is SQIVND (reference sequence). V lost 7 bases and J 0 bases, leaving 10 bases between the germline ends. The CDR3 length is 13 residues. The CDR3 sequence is CASKGATSYEQYF. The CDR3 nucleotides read TGTGCCAGTAAAGGGGCGACCTCCTACGAGCAGTACTTC.

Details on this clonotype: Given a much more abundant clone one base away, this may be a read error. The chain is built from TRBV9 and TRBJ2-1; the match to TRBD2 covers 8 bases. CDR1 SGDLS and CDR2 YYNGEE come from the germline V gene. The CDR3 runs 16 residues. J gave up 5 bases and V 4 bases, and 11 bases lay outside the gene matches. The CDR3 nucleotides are TGTGCCAGCAGCAAGCAAGCGGGAGCCGGGAACAATGAGCAGTTCTTC. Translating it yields CASSKQAGAGNNEQFF.

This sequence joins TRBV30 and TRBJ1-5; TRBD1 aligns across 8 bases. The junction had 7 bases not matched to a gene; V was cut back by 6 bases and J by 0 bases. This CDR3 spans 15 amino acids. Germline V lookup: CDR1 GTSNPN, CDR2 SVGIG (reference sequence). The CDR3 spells CACAPGGSSNQPQHF. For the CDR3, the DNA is TGTGCCTGCGCCCCAGGGGGCTCTAGCAATCAGCCCCAGCATTTT.

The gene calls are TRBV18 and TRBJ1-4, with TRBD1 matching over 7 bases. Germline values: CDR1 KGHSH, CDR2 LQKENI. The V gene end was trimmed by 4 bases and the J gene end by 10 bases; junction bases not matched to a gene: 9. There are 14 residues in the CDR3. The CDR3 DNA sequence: TGTGCCAGCTCACTCGACAGGGCTACGGGAAAACTGTTTTTT. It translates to CASSLDRATGKLFF.

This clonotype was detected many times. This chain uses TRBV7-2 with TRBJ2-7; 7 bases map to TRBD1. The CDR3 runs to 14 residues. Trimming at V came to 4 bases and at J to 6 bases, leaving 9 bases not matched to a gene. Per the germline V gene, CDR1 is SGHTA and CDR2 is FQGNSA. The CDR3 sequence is CASSSNPTGTEQYF. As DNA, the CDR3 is TGTGCCAGCAGCTCGAACCCGACAGGGACCGAGCAGTACTTC. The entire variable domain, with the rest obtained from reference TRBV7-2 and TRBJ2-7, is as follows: GAGVSQSPSNKVTEKGKDVELRCDPISGHTALYWYRQSLGQGLEFLIYFQGNSAPDKSGLPSDRFSAERTGGSVSTLTIQRTQQEDSAVYLCASSSNPTGTEQYFGPGTRLTVT.

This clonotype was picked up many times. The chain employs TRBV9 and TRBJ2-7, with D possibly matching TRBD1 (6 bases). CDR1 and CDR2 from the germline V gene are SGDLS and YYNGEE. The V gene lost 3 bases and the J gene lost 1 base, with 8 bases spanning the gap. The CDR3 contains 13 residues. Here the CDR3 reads CASSGQESYEQYF. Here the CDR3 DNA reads TGTGCCAGCAGCGGACAGGAATCCTACGAGCAGTACTTC. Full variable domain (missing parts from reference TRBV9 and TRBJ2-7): DSGVTQTPKHLITATGQRVTLRCSPRSGDLSVYWYQQSLDQGLQFLIQYYNGEERAKGNILERFSAQQFPDLHSELNLSSLELGDSALYFCASSGQESYEQYFGPGTRLTVT.

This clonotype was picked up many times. CDR3: CASRGNSDEQYF. The CDR3 nucleotides read TGTGCCAGCAGAGGAAATAGCGACGAGCAGTACTTC. The V and J genes are TRBV6-5 and TRBJ2-7, with D maybe TRBD2 (5 bases). The CDR3 is 12 amino acids. V was trimmed by 6 bases and J by 5 bases, leaving 11 bases between them. Per the germline V gene, CDR1 is MNHEY and CDR2 is SVGAGI.

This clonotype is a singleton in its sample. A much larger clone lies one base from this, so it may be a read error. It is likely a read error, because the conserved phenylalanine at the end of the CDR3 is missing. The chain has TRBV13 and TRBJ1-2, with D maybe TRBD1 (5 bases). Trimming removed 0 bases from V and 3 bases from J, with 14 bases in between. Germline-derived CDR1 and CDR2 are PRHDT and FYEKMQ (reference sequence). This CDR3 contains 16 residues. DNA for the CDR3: TGTGCCAGCAGCTTAGGCAGGGCAGGGAGGGACTATGGCTACACCCTC. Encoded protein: CASSLGRAGRDYGYTL.

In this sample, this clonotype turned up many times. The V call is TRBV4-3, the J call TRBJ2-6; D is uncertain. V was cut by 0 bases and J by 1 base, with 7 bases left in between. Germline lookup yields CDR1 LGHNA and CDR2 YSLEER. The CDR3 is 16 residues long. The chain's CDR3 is CASSQDLWSGANVLTF. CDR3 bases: TGCGCCAGCAGCCAAGATCTGTGGTCTGGGGCCAACGTCCTGACTTTC.

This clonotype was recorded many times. In DNA, the CDR3 is TGTGCCAGCAGCCCATCTAGGGCGGGGTCAAGCAATCAGCCCCAGCATTTT. Encoded protein: CASSPSRAGSSNQPQHF. The V and J genes are TRBV12-3 or TRBV12-4 and TRBJ1-5; D remains ambiguous. This CDR3 is 17 amino acids long. V was pared by 6 bases and J by 1 base, with 19 bases between.